This T cell receptor (beta chain) stems from a study of blood T cell repertoires in COVID-19. Study summary: Sites across the United States, Italy and Spain contributed samples from acute and convalescent COVID-19. Sample material is recorded as cDNA or gDNA derived from T cells, B-cell-depleted T cells, or PBMCs.

Under the authors' procedure: Reference gene primer amplification gave nucleated cell count estimates. This table comes from immunoSEQ multiplex PCR, and its TCRdb copy is limited to in-frame clones, with some not included. Clone size and V and J calls were adopted from that table, with D and trimming inferred from the DNA. The data show around 300,000 clones, around nine tenths seen once. CDR3 length: 17 residues. Germline lookup yields CDR1 LGHNA and CDR2 YSLEER. V lost 1 base and J lost 2, with 14 bases in between. The TCR was taken from a woman in her forties or fifties with active or convalescent COVID-19. Input material: peripheral blood. The chain links TRBV4-3 to TRBJ1-4; TRBD1 might be the D (5 bases). As DNA, the CDR3 is TGCGCCAGCAGCCAAGCCAGCCTGGGGGGGACTAATGAAAAACTGTTTTTT. This gives the protein CASSQASLGGTNEKLFF.